This T cell receptor (beta chain) was found in a study of blood T cells in healthy people across ages. Notes on the study in general: Higher diversity and more naive CD4+ cells were features of long-lived donors, compared to aged donors.

This clonotype was counted only a few times. Its antigen is undetermined. A J-beta primer mix and a sample-barcoded 5' primer were used in a second PCR of about 7 to 12 cycles. TCRdb recomputed calls from the 5' RACE reads with MiXCR, one row per CDR3 protein. The sample holds around 1.1 million distinct CDR3 sequences, 35% to 40% seen once. All donors came from Russia, were Caucasian and healthy, and spanned ages about 6 to 100. The authors drew about 9.9 milliliters of peripheral blood from each donor. The CDR3 contains 16 residues. Germline V gene lookup returns CDR1 MNHEY and CDR2 SMNVEV (reference sequence). V was pared by 5 bases and J by 8 bases, with 14 bases of the junction left unmatched.

The chain has TRBV27 and TRBJ2-1; 8 bases map to TRBD1. The source material was blood. This clonotype was obtained from a man aged 18 to 29 in good health. DNA for the CDR3: TGTGCCAGCAGTACACACAGGGGGAAGTATGACGATGAGCAGTTCTTC. Residues: CASSTHRGKYDDEQFF.